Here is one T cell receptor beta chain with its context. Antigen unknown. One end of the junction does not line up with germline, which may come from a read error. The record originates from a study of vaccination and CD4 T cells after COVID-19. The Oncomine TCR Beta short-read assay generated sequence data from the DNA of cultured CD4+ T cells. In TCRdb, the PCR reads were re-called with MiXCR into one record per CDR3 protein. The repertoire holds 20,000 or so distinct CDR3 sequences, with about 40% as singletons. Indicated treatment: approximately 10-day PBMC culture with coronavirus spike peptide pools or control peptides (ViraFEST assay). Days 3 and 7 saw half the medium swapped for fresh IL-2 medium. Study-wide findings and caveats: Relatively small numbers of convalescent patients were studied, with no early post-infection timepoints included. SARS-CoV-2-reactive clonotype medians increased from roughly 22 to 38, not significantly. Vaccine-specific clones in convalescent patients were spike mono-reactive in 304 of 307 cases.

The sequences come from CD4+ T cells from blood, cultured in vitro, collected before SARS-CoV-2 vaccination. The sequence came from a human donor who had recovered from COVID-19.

The CDR3 reads CASSLAPQEAQYF. The CDR3 nucleotides read TGTGCCAGTAGTTTGGCGCCCCAAGAGGCCCAGTACTTC. The chain combines TRBV19 with TRBJ2-5, with no clear D. The CDR3 covers 13 residues. The V gene's germline CDR1 is LNHDA and CDR2 SQIVND (reference sequence).